A selection of T cell receptor beta chains follows, all from one sample in a study of CD8+CD57+ T cells in acquired aplastic anemia. MiXCR was run by TCRdb on the reads, yielding one entry per CDR3 protein. Of 200,000 to 250,000 distinct CDR3 sequences detected, approximately 35% appear once; the ten largest clones hold 1% to 1.3%. The sequencing input was sorted CD4+, CD8+, or CD8+CD57+ T cells (not recorded which) from PBMCs. These TCRs come from a human donor in good health, serving as a control. Both conserved end residues are part of each CDR3. Fields, in order: V gene, clone size, D gene, J gene, CDR3 protein, CDR3 DNA. A D gene is named only where the DNA matches it firmly. Part of the rows lack a size; the others show once, few, many or a class for expanded clones.

V: TRBV24-1; size: few; D: NA; J: TRBJ1-2; CDR3: CATSDFEGQGYTF; DNA: TGTGCCACCAGTGATTTTGAGGGGCAAGGCTACACCTTC
V: TRBV3-1; size: many; D: NA; J: TRBJ2-2; CDR3: CASSPYRNTGELFF; DNA: TGTGCCAGCAGCCCGTACAGGAACACCGGGGAGCTGTTTTTT
V: TRBV20-1; size: many; D: TRBD1; J: TRBJ2-1; CDR3: CRMDRGWEQFF; DNA: TGCAGGATGGACAGGGGATGGGAGCAGTTCTTC
V: TRBV25-1; size: many; D: NA; J: TRBJ2-5; CDR3: CASSDGLFGTQYF; DNA: TGTGCCAGCAGTGACGGTCTTTTTGGGACCCAGTACTTC
V: TRBV2; size: NA; D: NA; J: TRBJ2-6; CDR3: CASSEGESSGANVLTF; DNA: TGTGCCAGCAGTGAAGGCGAGAGCTCTGGGGCCAACGTCCTGACTTTC
V: TRBV12-5; size: few; D: NA; J: TRBJ2-1; CDR3: CASGLGLSQFF; DNA: TGTGCTAGTGGTTTGGGGCTTTCCCAGTTCTTC
V: TRBV2; size: NA; D: TRBD1; J: TRBJ1-2; CDR3: CASRGQVHYGYTF; DNA: TGTGCCAGCAGGGGACAGGTGCACTATGGCTACACCTTC
V: TRBV27; size: few; D: NA; J: TRBJ1-1; CDR3: CASSFQSRAAFF; DNA: TGTGCCAGCAGTTTTCAAAGCAGGGCAGCTTTCTTT
V: TRBV29-1; size: NA; D: NA; J: TRBJ2-5; CDR3: CSLALGGLTETQYF; DNA: TGCAGCCTTGCCCTCGGCGGACTTACAGAGACCCAGTACTTC
V: TRBV7-3; size: many; D: TRBD2; J: TRBJ2-6; CDR3: CASSLRGGTGANVLTF; DNA: TGTGCCAGCAGCTTACGGGGGGGCACCGGGGCCAACGTCCTGACTTTC
V: TRBV20-1; size: NA; D: TRBD2; J: TRBJ2-1; CDR3: CSARALLAGVTEQFF; DNA: TGCAGTGCTAGAGCTTTACTAGCGGGAGTCACTGAGCAGTTCTTC
V: TRBV6-1; size: few; D: NA; J: TRBJ2-7; CDR3: CASSLARAGANERYF; DNA: TGTGCCAGCAGCTTGGCCCGGGCGGGGGCGAACGAGCGGTACTTC
V: TRBV5-1; size: many; D: TRBD1; J: TRBJ2-7; CDR3: CASSLVRTGRGPYEQYF; DNA: TGCGCCAGCAGCTTGGTGAGGACAGGGCGGGGTCCCTACGAGCAGTACTTC
V: TRBV6-1; size: NA; D: NA; J: TRBJ1-5; CDR3: CASSGPGNLQPQHF; DNA: TGTGCCAGCAGCGGGCCCGGAAATTTACAGCCCCAGCATTTT
V: TRBV12-3/TRBV12-4; size: few; D: TRBD2; J: TRBJ2-7; CDR3: CASSFFSGGKQYF; DNA: TGTGCCAGCAGTTTTTTTAGCGGGGGCAAGCAGTACTTC
V: TRBV12-3/TRBV12-4; size: few; D: NA; J: TRBJ1-3; CDR3: CASSSGGNTIYF; DNA: TGTGCCAGCAGTTCGGGGGGAAACACCATATATTTT
V: TRBV11-2; size: many; D: NA; J: TRBJ2-3; CDR3: CASSPIGAVSTDTQYF; DNA: TGTGCCAGCAGCCCTATCGGGGCGGTTAGCACAGATACGCAGTATTTT
V: TRBV2; size: many; D: TRBD2; J: TRBJ2-3; CDR3: CASTGLAGVADTQYF; DNA: TGTGCCAGCACGGGACTAGCGGGAGTTGCAGATACGCAGTATTTT
V: TRBV27; size: few; D: NA; J: TRBJ1-4; CDR3: CASSLSWGGEKLFF; DNA: TGTGCCAGCAGTTTATCGTGGGGGGGCGAAAAACTGTTTTTT
V: TRBV7-9; size: NA; D: TRBD1; J: TRBJ1-2; CDR3: CASSRTGTGGYGYTF; DNA: TGTGCCAGCAGCCGCACCGGGACAGGCGGCTATGGCTACACCTTC
V: TRBV15; size: NA; D: TRBD2; J: TRBJ2-1; CDR3: CATSWGLAGGINEQFF; DNA: TGTGCCACCAGCTGGGGACTAGCGGGGGGCATTAATGAGCAGTTCTTC
V: TRBV12-5; size: few; D: TRBD2; J: TRBJ2-1; CDR3: CASGLVTLAGGGYNEQFF; DNA: TGTGCTAGTGGTTTGGTGACACTAGCGGGGGGTGGCTACAATGAGCAGTTCTTC
V: TRBV3-1; size: NA; D: NA; J: TRBJ2-1; CDR3: CASSPVLSFEQFF; DNA: TGTGCCAGCAGCCCTGTCCTAAGTTTTGAGCAGTTCTTC
V: TRBV6-1; size: NA; D: TRBD1; J: TRBJ2-3; CDR3: CASSADRAVLDTQYF; DNA: TGTGCCAGCAGCGCAGACAGGGCCGTCCTGGATACGCAGTATTTT
V: TRBV20-1; size: once; D: NA; J: TRBJ2-7; CDR3: CSALDGVSYEQYF; DNA: TGCAGTGCCCTAGACGGGGTCTCCTACGAGCAGTACTTC
V: TRBV29-1; size: NA; D: NA; J: TRBJ1-1; CDR3: CSVDDSLGTEAFF; DNA: TGCAGCGTTGATGACTCTTTGGGCACTGAAGCTTTCTTT
V: TRBV25-1; size: NA; D: NA; J: TRBJ2-3; CDR3: CASSLAPGGGTDTQYF; DNA: TGTGCCAGCAGCTTAGCGCCTGGCGGGGGCACAGATACGCAGTATTTT
V: TRBV2; size: many; D: TRBD1; J: TRBJ1-1; CDR3: CASTGTGNTEAFF; DNA: TGTGCCAGCACAGGGACAGGGAACACTGAAGCTTTCTTT
V: TRBV19; size: many; D: NA; J: TRBJ2-5; CDR3: CASSPTFGGETQYF; DNA: TGTGCCAGTAGCCCCACTTTTGGGGGAGAGACCCAGTACTTC
V: TRBV4-1; size: NA; D: NA; J: TRBJ1-1; CDR3: CASSQGPEEGDTEAFF; DNA: TGCGCCAGCAGCCAAGGCCCGGAGGAAGGAGACACTGAAGCTTTCTTT
V: TRBV5-5; size: few; D: NA; J: TRBJ1-1; CDR3: CASSLFPGLMNTEAFF; DNA: TGTGCCAGCAGCTTGTTTCCAGGACTCATGAACACTGAAGCTTTCTTT
V: TRBV2; size: many; D: NA; J: TRBJ1-2; CDR3: CASSETRGWPKDGADYGYTF; DNA: TGTGCCAGCAGTGAAACGAGGGGTTGGCCCAAGGATGGAGCGGACTATGGCTACACCTTC
V: TRBV7-2; size: many; D: NA; J: TRBJ1-2; CDR3: CASSLGAYPNYGYTF; DNA: TGTGCCAGCAGCTTAGGGGCATACCCAAACTATGGCTACACCTTC
V: TRBV29-1; size: many; D: TRBD1; J: TRBJ1-3; CDR3: CSVEGQGSSGNTIYF; DNA: TGCAGCGTCGAGGGACAGGGCAGCTCTGGAAACACCATATATTTT